This T cell receptor (beta chain) was identified during a study of shared clonotypes between healthy human individuals. On the study more broadly: Researchers drew samples from two women and a few men aged 18 to 49. Study-wide findings and caveats: Estimated richness values were generally larger in naive subsets than in memory subsets. Clonotype sharing across several donors was observed for around 5% of naive CD4 clonotypes.

Concerning this clone itself: No antigen is known for it.

The CDR3 is 17 amino acids. V dropped 3 bases and J dropped 0 bases, with 15 bases sitting between them. Germline V CDR1 and CDR2: SEHNR, FQNEAQ (reference sequence). TCRdb's copy holds only in-frame clones and misses some; the assay was immunoSEQ multiplex PCR. The sample yields 2 million to 3 million clones, more than 85% seen once. The rearrangement links TRBV7-9 to TRBJ1-5; D may be TRBD1 (6 bases). Sequenced material: naive CD4+ T cells from PBMCs. As to subset: CD45RA+ positively selected. The receptor was derived from a man between 18 and 35 years old in good health. Some clones in this sample may be carry-over from other donors' samples. The DNA of the CDR3 is TGTGCCAGCAGCTTGGGCAGGGGAGATGATAGCAATCAGCCCCAGCATTTT. Translation gives CASSLGRGDDSNQPQHF. Full variable domain (outside the CDR3, taken from reference TRBV7-9 and TRBJ1-5): DTGVSQNPRHKITKRGQNVTFRCDPISEHNRLYWYRQTLGQGPEFLTYFQNEAQLEKSRLLSDRFSAERPKGSFSTLEIQRTEQGDSAMYLCASSLGRGDDSNQPQHFGDGTRLSIL.